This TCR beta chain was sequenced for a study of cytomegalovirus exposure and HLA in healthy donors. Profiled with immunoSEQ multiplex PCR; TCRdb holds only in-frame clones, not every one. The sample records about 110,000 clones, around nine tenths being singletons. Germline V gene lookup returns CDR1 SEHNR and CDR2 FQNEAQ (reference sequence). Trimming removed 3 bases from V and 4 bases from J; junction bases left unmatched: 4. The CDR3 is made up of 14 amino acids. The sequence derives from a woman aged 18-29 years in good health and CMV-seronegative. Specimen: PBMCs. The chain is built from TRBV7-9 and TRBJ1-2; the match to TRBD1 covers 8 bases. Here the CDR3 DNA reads TGTGCCAGCAGCTTCCCCGGGACAGGCTATGGCTACACCTTC. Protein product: CASSFPGTGYGYTF.